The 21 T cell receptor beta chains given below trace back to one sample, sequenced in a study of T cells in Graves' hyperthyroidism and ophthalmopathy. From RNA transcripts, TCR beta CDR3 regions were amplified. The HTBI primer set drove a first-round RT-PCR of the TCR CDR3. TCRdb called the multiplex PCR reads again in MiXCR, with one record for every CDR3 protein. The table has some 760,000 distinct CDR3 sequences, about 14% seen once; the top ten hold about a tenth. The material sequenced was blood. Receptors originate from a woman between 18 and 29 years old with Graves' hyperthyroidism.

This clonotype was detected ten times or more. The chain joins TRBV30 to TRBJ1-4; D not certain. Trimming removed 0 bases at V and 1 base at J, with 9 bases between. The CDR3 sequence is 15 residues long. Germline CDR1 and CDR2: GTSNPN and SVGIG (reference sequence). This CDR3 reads CAWSVGAGTNEKLFF. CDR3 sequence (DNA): TGTGCCTGGAGTGTGGGTGCCGGAACTAATGAAAAACTGTTTTTT.

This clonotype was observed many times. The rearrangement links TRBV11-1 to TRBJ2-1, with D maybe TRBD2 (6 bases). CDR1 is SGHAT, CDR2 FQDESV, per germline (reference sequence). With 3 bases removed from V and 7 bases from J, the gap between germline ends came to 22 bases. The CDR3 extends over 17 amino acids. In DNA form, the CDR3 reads TGTGCCAGCAGCTTGACTATTGGGACTGCGTACGGGAATGAGCAGTTCTTC. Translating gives CASSLTIGTAYGNEQFF.

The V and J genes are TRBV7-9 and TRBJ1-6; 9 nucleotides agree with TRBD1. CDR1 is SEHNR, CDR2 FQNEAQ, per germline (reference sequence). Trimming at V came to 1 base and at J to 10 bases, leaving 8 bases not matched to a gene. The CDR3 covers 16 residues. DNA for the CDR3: TGTGCCAGCAGCTTAGTATGGACAGGGGCCGGGTCACCCCTCCACTTT. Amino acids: CASSLVWTGAGSPLHF.

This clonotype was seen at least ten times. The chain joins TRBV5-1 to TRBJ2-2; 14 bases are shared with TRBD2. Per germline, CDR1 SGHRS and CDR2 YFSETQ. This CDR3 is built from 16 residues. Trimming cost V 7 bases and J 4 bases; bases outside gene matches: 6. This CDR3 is CASGGLAGDGTGELFF. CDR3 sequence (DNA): TGCGCCAGCGGGGGACTAGCGGGAGATGGCACCGGGGAGCTGTTTTTT.

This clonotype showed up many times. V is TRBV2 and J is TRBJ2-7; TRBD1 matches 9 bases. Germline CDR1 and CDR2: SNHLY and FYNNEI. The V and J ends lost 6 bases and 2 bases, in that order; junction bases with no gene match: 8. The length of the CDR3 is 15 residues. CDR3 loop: CASRPQGARPYEQYF. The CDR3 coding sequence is TGTGCCAGCAGACCACAGGGGGCACGTCCCTACGAGCAGTACTTC.

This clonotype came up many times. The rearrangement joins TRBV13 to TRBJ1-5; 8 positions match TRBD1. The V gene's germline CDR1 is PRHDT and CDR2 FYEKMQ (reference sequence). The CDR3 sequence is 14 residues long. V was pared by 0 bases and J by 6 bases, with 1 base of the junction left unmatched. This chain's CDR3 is CASSLGRGLQPQHF. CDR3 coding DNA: TGTGCCAGCAGCTTAGGCAGGGGGCTTCAGCCCCAGCATTTT.

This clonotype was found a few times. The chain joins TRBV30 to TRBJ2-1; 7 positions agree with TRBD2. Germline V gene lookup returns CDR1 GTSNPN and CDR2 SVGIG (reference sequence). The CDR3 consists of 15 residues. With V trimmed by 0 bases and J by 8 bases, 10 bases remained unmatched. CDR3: CAWSVPYGGLYEQFF. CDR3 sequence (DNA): TGTGCCTGGAGTGTACCTTACGGGGGGTTATATGAGCAGTTCTTC. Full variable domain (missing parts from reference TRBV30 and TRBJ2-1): SQTIHQWPATLVQPVGSPLSLECTVEGTSNPNLYWYRQAAGRGLQLLFYSVGIGQISSEVPQNLSASRPQDRQFILSSKKLLLSDSGFYLCAWSVPYGGLYEQFFGPGTRLTVL.

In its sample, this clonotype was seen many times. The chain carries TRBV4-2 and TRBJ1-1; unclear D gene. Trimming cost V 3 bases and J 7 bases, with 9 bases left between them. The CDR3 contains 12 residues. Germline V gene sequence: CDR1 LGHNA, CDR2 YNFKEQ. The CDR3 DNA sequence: TGTGCCAGCAGCCAGTCCGGCTTTGAAGCTTTCTTT. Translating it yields CASSQSGFEAFF.

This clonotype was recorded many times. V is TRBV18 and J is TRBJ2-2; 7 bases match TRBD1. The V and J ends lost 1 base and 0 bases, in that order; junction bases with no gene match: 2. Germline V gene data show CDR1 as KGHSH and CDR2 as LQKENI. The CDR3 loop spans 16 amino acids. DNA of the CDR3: TGTGCCAGCTCACCACGCGGACAGGCGAACACCGGGGAGCTGTTTTTT. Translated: CASSPRGQANTGELFF.

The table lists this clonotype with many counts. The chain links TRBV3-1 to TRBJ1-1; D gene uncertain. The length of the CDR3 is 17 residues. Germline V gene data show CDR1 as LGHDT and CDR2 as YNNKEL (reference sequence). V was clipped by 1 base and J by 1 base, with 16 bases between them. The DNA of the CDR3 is TGTGCCAGCAGCCAAGTCTTAACCCTGAGATCGAACACTGAAGCTTTCTTT. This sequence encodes CASSQVLTLRSNTEAFF.

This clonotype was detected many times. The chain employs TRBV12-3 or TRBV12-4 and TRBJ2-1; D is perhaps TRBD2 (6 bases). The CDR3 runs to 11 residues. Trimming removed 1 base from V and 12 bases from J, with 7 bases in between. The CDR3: CASSLGLVQFF. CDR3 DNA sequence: TGTGCCAGCAGTTTAGGACTAGTGCAGTTCTTC.

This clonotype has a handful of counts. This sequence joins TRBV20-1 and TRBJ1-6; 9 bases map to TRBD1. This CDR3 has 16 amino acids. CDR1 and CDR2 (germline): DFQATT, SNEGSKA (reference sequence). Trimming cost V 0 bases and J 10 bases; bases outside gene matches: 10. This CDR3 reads CSARDSTGTGRSPLHF. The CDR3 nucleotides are TGCAGTGCTAGAGATTCAACCGGGACAGGGAGATCACCCCTCCACTTT.

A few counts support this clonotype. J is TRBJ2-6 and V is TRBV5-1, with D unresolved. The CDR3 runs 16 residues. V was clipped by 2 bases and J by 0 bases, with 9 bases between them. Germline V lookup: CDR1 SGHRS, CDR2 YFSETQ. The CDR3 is CASSFSILSGANVLTF. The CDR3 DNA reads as TGCGCCAGCAGCTTTAGCATCCTCTCTGGGGCCAACGTCCTGACTTTC.

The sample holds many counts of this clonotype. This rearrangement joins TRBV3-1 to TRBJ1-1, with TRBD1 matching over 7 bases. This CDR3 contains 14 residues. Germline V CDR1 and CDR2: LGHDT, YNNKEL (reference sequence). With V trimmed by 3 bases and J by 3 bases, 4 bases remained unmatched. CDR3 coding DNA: TGTGCCAGCAGCCAGCCGGACAGGTACACTGAAGCTTTCTTT. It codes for CASSQPDRYTEAFF. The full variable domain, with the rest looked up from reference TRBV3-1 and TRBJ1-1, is DTAVSQTPKYLVTQMGNDKSIKCEQNLGHDTMYWYKQDSKKFLKIMFSYNNKELIINETVPNRFSPKSPDKAHLNLHINSLELGDSAVYFCASSQPDRYTEAFFGQGTRLTVV.

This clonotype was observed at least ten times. CDR3 bases: TGTGCCAGCAGCCAAGAAGGACCCTACGAGCAGTACTTC. Its translation is CASSQEGPYEQYF. V and J are TRBV3-1 and TRBJ2-7; unclear D gene. CDR3 length: 13 amino acids. Germline values: CDR1 LGHDT, CDR2 YNNKEL (reference sequence). With 0 bases removed from V and 2 bases from J, the gap between germline ends came to 5 bases.

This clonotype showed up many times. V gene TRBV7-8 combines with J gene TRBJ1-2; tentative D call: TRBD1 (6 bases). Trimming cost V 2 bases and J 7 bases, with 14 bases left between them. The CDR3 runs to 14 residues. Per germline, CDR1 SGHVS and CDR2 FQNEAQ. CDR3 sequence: CASSLSSGGPGYTF. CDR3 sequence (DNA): TGTGCCAGCAGCTTAAGCAGCGGGGGGCCTGGCTACACCTTC.

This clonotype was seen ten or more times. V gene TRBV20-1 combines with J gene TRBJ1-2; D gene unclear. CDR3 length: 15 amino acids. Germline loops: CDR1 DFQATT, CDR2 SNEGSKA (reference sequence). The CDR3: CTISGFGNTNYGYTF. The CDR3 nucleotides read TGCACCATTTCAGGATTCGGAAATACCAACTATGGCTACACCTTC.

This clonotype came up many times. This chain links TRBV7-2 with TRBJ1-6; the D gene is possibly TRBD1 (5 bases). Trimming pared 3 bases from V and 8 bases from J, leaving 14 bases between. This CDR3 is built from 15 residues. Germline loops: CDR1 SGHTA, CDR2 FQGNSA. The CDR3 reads CASSFNRDRYSPLHF. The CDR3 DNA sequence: TGTGCCAGCAGCTTTAACCGGGACCGCTATTCACCCCTCCACTTT.

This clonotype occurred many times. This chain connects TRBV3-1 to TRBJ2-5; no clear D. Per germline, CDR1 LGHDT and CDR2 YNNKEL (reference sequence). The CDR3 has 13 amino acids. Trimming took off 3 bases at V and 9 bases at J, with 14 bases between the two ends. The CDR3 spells CASSHHSRRAQYF. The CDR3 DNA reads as TGTGCCAGCAGCCATCACTCTAGAAGAGCCCAGTACTTC.

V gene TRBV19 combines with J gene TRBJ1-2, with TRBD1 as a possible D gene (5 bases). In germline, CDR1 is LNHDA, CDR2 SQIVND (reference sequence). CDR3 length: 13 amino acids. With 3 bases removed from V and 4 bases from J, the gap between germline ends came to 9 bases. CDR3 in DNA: TGTGCCAGTAGTATCGCGACAGCCTATGGCTACACCTTC. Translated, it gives CASSIATAYGYTF.

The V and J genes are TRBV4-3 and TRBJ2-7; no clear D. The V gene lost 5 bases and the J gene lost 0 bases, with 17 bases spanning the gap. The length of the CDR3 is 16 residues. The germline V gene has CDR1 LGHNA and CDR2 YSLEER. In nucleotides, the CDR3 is TGCGCCAGCAGCTCAAACCGGGTTTCTAGCTCCTACGAGCAGTACTTC. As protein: CASSSNRVSSSYEQYF.